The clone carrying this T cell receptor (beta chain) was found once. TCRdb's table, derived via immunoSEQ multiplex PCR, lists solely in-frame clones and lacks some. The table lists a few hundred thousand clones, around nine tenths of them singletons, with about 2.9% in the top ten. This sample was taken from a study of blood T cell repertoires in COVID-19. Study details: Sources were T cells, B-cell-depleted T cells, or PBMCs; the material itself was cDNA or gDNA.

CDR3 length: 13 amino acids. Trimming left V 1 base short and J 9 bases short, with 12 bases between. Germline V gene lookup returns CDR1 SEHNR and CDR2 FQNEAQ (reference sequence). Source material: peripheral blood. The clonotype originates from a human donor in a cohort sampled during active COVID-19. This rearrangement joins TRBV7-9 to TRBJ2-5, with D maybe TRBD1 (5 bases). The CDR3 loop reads CASSLGQTRAQYF. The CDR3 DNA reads TGTGCCAGCAGCTTAGGACAGACCCGGGCCCAGTACTTC.